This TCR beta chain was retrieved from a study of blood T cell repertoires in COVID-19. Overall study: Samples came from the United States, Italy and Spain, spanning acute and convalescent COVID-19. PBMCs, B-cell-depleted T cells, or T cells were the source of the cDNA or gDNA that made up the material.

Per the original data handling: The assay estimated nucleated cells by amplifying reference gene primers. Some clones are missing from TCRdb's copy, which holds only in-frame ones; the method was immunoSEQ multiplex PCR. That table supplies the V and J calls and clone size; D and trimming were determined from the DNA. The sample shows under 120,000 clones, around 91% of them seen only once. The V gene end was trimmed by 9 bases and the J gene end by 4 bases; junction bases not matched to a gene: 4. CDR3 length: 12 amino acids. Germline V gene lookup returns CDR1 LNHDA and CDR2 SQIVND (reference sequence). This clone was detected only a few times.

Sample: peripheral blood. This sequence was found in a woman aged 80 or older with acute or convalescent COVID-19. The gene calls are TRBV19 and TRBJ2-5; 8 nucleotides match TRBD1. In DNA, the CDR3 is TGTGCCAGCGGACAGGGTCGAGAGACCCAGTACTTC. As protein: CASGQGRETQYF.